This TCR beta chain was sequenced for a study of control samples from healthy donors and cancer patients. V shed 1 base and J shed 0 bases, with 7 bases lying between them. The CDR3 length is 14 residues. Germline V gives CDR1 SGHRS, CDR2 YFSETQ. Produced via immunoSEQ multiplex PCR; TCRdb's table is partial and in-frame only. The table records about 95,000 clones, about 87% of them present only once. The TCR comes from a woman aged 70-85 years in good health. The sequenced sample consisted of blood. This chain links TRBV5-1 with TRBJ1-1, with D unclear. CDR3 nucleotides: TGCGCCAGCAGCTTGAAAGCCCTGAACACTGAAGCTTTCTTT. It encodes CASSLKALNTEAFF.